This TCR beta chain derives from a study of cytomegalovirus exposure and HLA in healthy donors. Study results and limitations: In terms of immune exposure information, only CMV serostatus was available. An observed cluster of highly shared sequence variants was recorded as a likely sequencing artifact.

The PCR made use of 60 Vbeta and 13 Jbeta primers. TCRdb's copy holds only in-frame clones and misses some; the assay was immunoSEQ multiplex PCR. The table lists around 160,000 clones, 80% to 90% of them singletons, with about 9.3% in the top ten. As to this clone: Its specificity is unknown.

This sequence was found in a man aged 18 to 30 in good health and CMV-seropositive. The sequenced sample consisted of PBMCs.

The CDR3 region has the DNA TGCGCCAGCAGCCTATGGCTCGAACAGCCTGAGCAGTTCTTC. Translation gives CASSLWLEQPEQFF. The V gene is TRBV5-1, the J gene TRBJ2-1; D remains unclear. The CDR3 contains 14 residues. The V and J ends lost 4 bases and 9 bases respectively, with 17 bases between them. The germline V gene encodes CDR1 SGHRS and CDR2 YFSETQ.